The 12 T cell receptor beta chains listed next were all sequenced from one sample in a study of T cells after yellow fever vaccination. TCRdb redid the calling of the 5' RACE reads with MiXCR, one entry per CDR3 protein. The sample contains about 69,000 distinct CDR3 sequences, 4.5% to 7.5% of which appear only once. The sequenced sample was CD4+ T cells sorted from PBMCs, obtained around 15 days after the first yellow fever vaccination. These receptors were obtained from a man between 18 and 29 years old who received the YFV17D yellow fever vaccine.

This clonotype was observed many times. The chain recombines TRBV20-1 with TRBJ2-1; D is undetermined. The CDR3 runs to 15 residues. V lost 0 bases, J lost 0 bases, and 9 bases lay in between. The V gene's germline CDR1 is DFQATT and CDR2 SNEGSKA (reference sequence). This CDR3 is CSARDRLSSYNEQFF. CDR3 DNA: TGCAGTGCTAGAGATCGCCTTAGCTCCTACAATGAGCAGTTCTTC.

This clonotype has at least ten counts. The rearrangement links TRBV28 to TRBJ2-3; D not certain. CDR3 length: 11 residues. Germline-derived CDR1 and CDR2 are MDHEN and SYDVKM. The germline V and J ends were trimmed by 6 bases and 7 bases, with 8 bases remaining between them. As DNA, the CDR3 is TGTGCCAGCAGAACAGAGCATACGCAGTATTTT. It yields the protein CASRTEHTQYF.

This clonotype was observed at least ten times. The V call is TRBV9, the J call TRBJ2-6, with no clear D. V lost 4 bases and J lost 0, with 5 bases in between. The CDR3 extends over 14 amino acids. Germline CDR1 is SGDLS and CDR2 is YYNGEE. The CDR3 spells CASSPDSGANVLTF. CDR3 DNA: TGTGCCAGCAGCCCCGACTCTGGGGCCAACGTCCTGACTTTC.

The table lists this clonotype with many counts. The DNA of the CDR3 is TGTGCCAGCAGCCTTGAAAGGGGACAGCCCCAGCATTTT. It specifies CASSLERGQPQHF. J is TRBJ1-5 and V is TRBV11-2, with TRBD1 as a possible D gene (5 bases). V lost 5 bases to trimming and J lost 7 bases, with 12 bases between them. CDR3 size: 13 residues. The germline V gene encodes CDR1 SGHAT and CDR2 FQNNGV. Based on the CDR3 plus reference TRBV11-2 and TRBJ1-5, the full variable domain is EAGVAQSPRYKIIEKRQSVAFWCNPISGHATLYWYQQILGQGPKLLIQFQNNGVVDDSQLPKDRFSAERLKGVDSTLKIQPAKLEDSAVYLCASSLERGQPQHFGDGTRLSIL.

This clonotype was detected ten times or more. The chain is built from TRBV5-1 and TRBJ2-7, with a weak D call TRBD1 (6 bases). The CDR3 extends over 14 amino acids. CDR1 SGHRS and CDR2 YFSETQ come from the germline V gene. V lost 6 bases and J 4 bases, leaving 17 bases between the germline ends. The CDR3 here is CASTTGVPHYEQYF. CDR3 nucleotides: TGCGCCAGCACGACAGGTGTCCCGCATTACGAGCAGTACTTC.

This clonotype was counted many times. The chain links TRBV3-1 to TRBJ2-1, with D possibly being TRBD1 (5 bases). The V gene's germline CDR1 is LGHDT and CDR2 YNNKEL (reference sequence). This CDR3 is built from 14 residues. The V end was cut by 1 base, the J end by 6 bases, with 10 bases between. The CDR3 bases are TGTGCCAGCAGCCAAGTCAGGGCCATCAATGAGCAGTTCTTC. Its protein product is CASSQVRAINEQFF.

This clonotype came up many times. This chain links TRBV15 with TRBJ1-5; D is uncertain. The CDR3 runs 13 residues. Germline assignment: CDR1 LNHNV and CDR2 YYDKDF (reference sequence). Between the trimmed V and J ends, which lost 0 bases and 5 bases, there was a span of 5 bases. CDR3 bases: TGTGCCACCAGCAGAGATACGGATCAGCCCCAGCATTTT. Amino acid sequence: CATSRDTDQPQHF. The entire variable domain, with the rest obtained from reference TRBV15 and TRBJ1-5, is as follows: DAMVIQNPRYQVTQFGKPVTLSCSQTLNHNVMYWYQQKSSQAPKLLFHYYDKDFNNEADTPDNFQSRRPNTSFCFLDIRSPGLGDTAMYLCATSRDTDQPQHFGDGTRLSIL.

In its sample, this clonotype was seen many times. V is TRBV20-1 and J is TRBJ2-7, with a possible D match to TRBD1 (6 bases). The CDR3 runs to 15 residues. Germline-derived CDR1 and CDR2 are DFQATT and SNEGSKA (reference sequence). V lost 5 bases and J 4 bases, leaving 21 bases between the germline ends. The CDR3 spells CSAGQRAQGRYEQYF. CDR3 sequence (DNA): TGCAGTGCTGGGCAGAGGGCACAGGGAAGATACGAGCAGTACTTC.

This clonotype was picked up many times. V usage is TRBV20-1 and J usage is TRBJ2-5, with 8 bases fitting TRBD1. Germline V gene sequence: CDR1 DFQATT, CDR2 SNEGSKA (reference sequence). V lost 5 bases to trimming and J lost 5 bases; unmatched junction nucleotides: 13. The CDR3 contains 15 residues. CDR3 sequence (DNA): TGCAGTGCTCTCCCCGGCGGACAGGGTGGGGAGACCCAGTACTTC. Its protein is CSALPGGQGGETQYF.

This clonotype has at least ten counts. The V and J genes are TRBV7-8 and TRBJ1-1, with D hard to call. V gave up 4 bases and J gave up 2 bases, with 5 bases separating them. The CDR3 is made up of 12 amino acids. Germline CDR1 is SGHVS and CDR2 is FQNEAQ. The DNA of the CDR3 is TGTGCCAGCAGCTCCCCAAACACTGAAGCTTTCTTT. The encoded protein is CASSSPNTEAFF. Drawing the rest from reference TRBV7-8 and TRBJ1-1, the complete variable domain is GAGVSQSPRYKVAKRGQDVALRCDPISGHVSLFWYQQALGQGPEFLTYFQNEAQLDKSGLPSDRFFAERPEGSVSTLKIQRTQQEDSAVYLCASSSPNTEAFFGQGTRLTVV.

In this sample, this clonotype turned up a few times. The J gene is TRBJ2-2, the V gene TRBV18; possibly TRBD1 for D (5 bases). The CDR3 length is 11 residues. The germline V gene encodes CDR1 KGHSH and CDR2 LQKENI. The V end was cut by 1 base, the J end by 12 bases, with 6 bases between. This chain's CDR3 is CASSPQGQLFF. CDR3 bases: TGTGCCAGCTCACCACAGGGGCAGCTGTTTTTT. Drawing the rest from reference TRBV18 and TRBJ2-2, the complete variable domain is NAGVMQNPRHLVRRRGQEARLRCSPMKGHSHVYWYRQLPEEGLKFMVYLQKENIIDESGMPKERFSAEFPKEGPSILRIQQVVRGDSAAYFCASSPQGQLFFGEGSRLTVL.

This clonotype has ten or more counts. The CDR3, as DNA: TGTGCCAGCAGCTTAGGAGCTAGCGGGGGGTACAATGAGCAGTTCTTC. Translation gives CASSLGASGGYNEQFF. The chain uses TRBV7-2 and TRBJ2-1, with 11 bases that match TRBD2. Germline CDR1 is SGHTA and CDR2 is FQGNSA. The CDR3 sequence is 16 residues long. The V gene end was trimmed by 1 base and the J gene end by 4 bases; junction bases not matched to a gene: 3. Filled out from reference TRBV7-2 and TRBJ2-1, the complete variable domain reads GAGVSQSPSNKVTEKGKDVELRCDPISGHTALYWYRQSLGQGLEFLIYFQGNSAPDKSGLPSDRFSAERTGGSVSTLTIQRTQQEDSAVYLCASSLGASGGYNEQFFGPGTRLTVL.